This passage covers 13 T cell receptor beta chains from one sample sequenced in a study of CD8 T cells in Susac syndrome. RNA in amounts of about 0.5 to 1 ug was reverse transcribed with random hexamers. Each CDR3 protein is one row after TCRdb ran MiXCR on the immunoSEQ multiplex PCR reads. The sample holds 400,000 or so distinct CDR3 sequences, 75% to 90% seen once. The sample was CD8+ T cells from PBMCs. These receptors all stem from a human donor with multiple sclerosis.

On this clonotype: A much larger clone sits a single nucleotide away, making a read error possible. The chain uses TRBV27 and TRBJ2-6; D not certain. The CDR3 is made up of 13 amino acids. Between the trimmed V and J ends, which lost 6 bases and 0 bases, there was a span of 3 bases. Germline loops: CDR1 MNHEY, CDR2 SMNVEV (reference sequence). In nucleotides, the CDR3 is TGTGCCAGCAGCCACTCTGGGGCCAACGTCCTGACTTTC. It codes for CASSHSGANVLTF.

The chain recombines TRBV15 with TRBJ1-2; 7 bases map to TRBD1. With V trimmed by 0 bases and J by 4 bases, 5 bases remained unmatched. From germline, CDR1 is LNHNV and CDR2 YYDKDF (reference sequence). The CDR3 consists of 15 residues. CDR3: CATSRDAGGSYGYTF. The CDR3 nucleotides read TGTGCCACCAGCAGAGACGCAGGGGGGAGCTATGGCTACACCTTC.

V usage is TRBV7-9 and J usage is TRBJ2-6; TRBD2 matches 8 bases. The CDR3 runs to 12 residues. V trimming: 4 bases; J trimming: 10 bases; junction bases outside the gene matches: 0. Germline CDR1 is SEHNR and CDR2 is FQNEAQ (reference sequence). This CDR3 reads CASSSGGNVLTF. CDR3 DNA sequence: TGTGCCAGCAGCTCGGGAGGGAACGTCCTGACTTTC.

The chain uses TRBV11-2 and TRBJ2-7, with D perhaps being TRBD1 or TRBD2 (5 bases each). CDR1 and CDR2 (germline): SGHAT, FQNNGV. The V end was cut by 2 bases, the J end by 5 bases, with 10 bases between. CDR3 length: 13 amino acids. CDR3 amino acids: CASSLLRGHEQYF. The CDR3, as DNA: TGTGCCAGCAGCTTACTGAGGGGCCACGAGCAGTACTTC.

The chain uses TRBV18 and TRBJ2-7, with D possibly being TRBD1 (6 bases). This CDR3 has 14 residues. V was shortened by 3 bases and J by 3 bases, with 12 bases between the two germline ends. Looked up from germline, CDR1 is KGHSH and CDR2 is LQKENI. In DNA, the CDR3 is TGTGCCAGCTCACCGGGACACTCGATCTACGAGCAGTACTTC. Protein: CASSPGHSIYEQYF.

CDR3 sequence reads: CASARGLNQPQHF. Here the CDR3 DNA reads TGCGCCAGCGCCCGGGGCCTCAATCAGCCCCAGCATTTT. The V and J genes are TRBV4-1 and TRBJ1-5, with a possible D match to TRBD1 (5 bases). This CDR3 has 13 amino acids. Germline CDR1 reads MGHRA; CDR2 reads YSYEKL. The V gene lost 8 bases and the J gene lost 3 bases, with 11 bases spanning the gap.

The CDR3 nucleotides are TGCAGTGCTAGAGGGCGCGGCGCCCCCTACGAGCAGTACTTC. Its protein is CSARGRGAPYEQYF. V usage is TRBV20-1 and J usage is TRBJ2-7; no clear D. Trimming took off 1 base at V and 2 bases at J, with 12 bases between the two ends. From germline, CDR1 is DFQATT and CDR2 SNEGSKA (reference sequence). The CDR3 length is 14 residues.

This clonotype was seen a few times. The chain has TRBV12-3 or TRBV12-4 and TRBJ2-1; a possible D gene is TRBD1 (6 bases). The germline V and J ends were trimmed by 6 bases and 0 bases, with 12 bases remaining between them. The CDR3 totals 15 residues. The DNA of the CDR3 is TGTGCCAGCAGGTTGGACAGCTCCTCCTACAATGAGCAGTTCTTC. Protein: CASRLDSSSYNEQFF.

The chain has TRBV29-1 and TRBJ1-2, with no clear D. The CDR3 totals 11 residues. The V end was cut by 2 bases, the J end by 4 bases, with 5 bases between. Germline values: CDR1 SQVTM, CDR2 ANQGSEA. The CDR3 loop reads CSVEQIYGYTF. The CDR3 DNA reads as TGCAGCGTTGAACAGATCTATGGCTACACCTTC.

This clonotype was observed once. In DNA, the CDR3 is TGTGCCAGTAGTCTCCGGACTGGTTTTCTTAGCACAGATACGCAGTATTTT. Its translation is CASSLRTGFLSTDTQYF. The chain is built from TRBV19 and TRBJ2-3, with D tentatively TRBD2 (5 bases). Between the trimmed V and J ends, which lost 5 bases and 0 bases, there was a span of 18 bases. CDR1 LNHDA and CDR2 SQIVND come from the germline V gene (reference sequence). This CDR3 is built from 17 residues.

The chain has TRBV6-1 and TRBJ2-7, with 8 nucleotides matching TRBD1. The CDR3 totals 16 residues. Germline loops: CDR1 MNHNS, CDR2 SASEGT. The trim removed 6 bases at V and 4 bases at J, leaving 14 bases unmatched. The CDR3 DNA follows: TGTGCCAGCAGAGGATTCGTGAGGACAGGGAGGTACGAGCAGTACTTC. It codes for CASRGFVRTGRYEQYF.

The chain is built from TRBV7-6 and TRBJ1-2; no clear D. Trimming removed 3 bases at V and 10 bases at J, with 15 bases between. There are 13 residues in the CDR3. Germline values: CDR1 SGHVS, CDR2 FNYEAQ. The CDR3 protein is CASSLGGDYYYTF. The DNA of the CDR3 is TGTGCCAGCAGCTTGGGCGGGGATTACTACTACACCTTC.

The count of this clonotype is one. This chain connects TRBV10-1 to TRBJ1-1; TRBD1 might be the D (5 bases). There are 15 residues in the CDR3. Germline assignment: CDR1 WNHNN and CDR2 SYGVQD (reference sequence). V dropped 0 bases and J dropped 0 bases, with 8 bases sitting between them. The CDR3 protein is CASSESRGMNTEAFF. CDR3 DNA: TGCGCCAGCAGTGAGTCGAGGGGCATGAACACTGAAGCTTTCTTT.